Below, 18 T cell receptor beta chains from the same sample are listed, as sequenced in a study of OX40 agonist ivuxolimab in advanced cancers. The table came from immunoSEQ multiplex PCR; TCRdb's copy has only in-frame clones and leaves some out. The sample has just under 85,000 clones, approximately 87% seen once. The sequenced sample was CD4+ or CD8+ T cells sorted from blood, obtained in a trial of the OX40 agonist ivuxolimab. These receptors came from an adult with an advanced solid tumor such as melanoma, head and neck, liver or kidney cancer.

In its sample, this clone was seen a few times. J is TRBJ2-2 and V is TRBV4-2; TRBD1 might be the D (5 bases). The CDR3 is 16 residues long. Deletions cut 0 bases from V and 0 bases from J, with 8 bases between. The germline gives CDR1 LGHNA, CDR2 YNFKEQ. The CDR3 reads CASSQEGRANTGELFF. DNA of the CDR3: TGTGCCAGCAGCCAAGAGGGCAGGGCGAACACCGGGGAGCTGTTTTTT.

The sample holds a few counts of this clone. The chain joins TRBV7-9 to TRBJ1-3; unclear D gene. Between the trimmed V and J ends, which lost 5 bases and 7 bases, there was a span of 9 bases. Per germline, CDR1 SEHNR and CDR2 FQNEAQ (reference sequence). There are 12 residues in the CDR3. CDR3: CASSRSANTIYF. The CDR3 DNA follows: TGTGCCAGCAGCCGATCAGCCAACACCATATATTTT.

This clone was detected a few times. This chain uses TRBV4-2 with TRBJ1-2; no clear D gene. V lost 0 bases to trimming and J lost 4 bases, with 3 bases between them. Germline V gene data show CDR1 as LGHNA and CDR2 as YNFKEQ. The CDR3 consists of 12 residues. CDR3 amino acids: CASSQDSYGYTF. DNA of the CDR3: TGTGCCAGCAGCCAAGACAGCTATGGCTACACCTTC.

The chain has TRBV11-3 and TRBJ2-5; 9 bases are a match to TRBD2. This CDR3 has 16 residues. V trimming: 8 bases; J trimming: 3 bases; junction bases outside the gene matches: 13. Germline values: CDR1 SGHNT, CDR2 YENEEA. The CDR3 reads CASVFPGLAVKETQYF. The CDR3 nucleotides read TGTGCCAGCGTATTTCCGGGACTAGCCGTAAAAGAGACCCAGTACTTC. Full variable domain (missing parts from reference TRBV11-3 and TRBJ2-5): EAGVVQSPRYKIIEKKQPVAFWCNPISGHNTLYWYLQNLGQGPELLIRYENEEAVDDSQLPKDRFSAERLKGVDSTLKIQPAELGDSAVYLCASVFPGLAVKETQYFGPGTRLLVL.

This sequence joins TRBV2 and TRBJ2-2; D might be TRBD1 (7 bases). Between the trimmed V and J ends, which lost 11 bases and 1 base, there was a span of 11 bases. There are 13 residues in the CDR3. CDR1 and CDR2 from the germline V gene are SNHLY and FYNNEI. The CDR3: CAGGTENTGELFF. The CDR3 DNA sequence: TGTGCCGGGGGGACAGAGAACACCGGGGAGCTGTTTTTT.

The chain is built from TRBV4-1 and TRBJ1-2, with D uncertain. The germline V gene encodes CDR1 MGHRA and CDR2 YSYEKL. The V end was cut by 0 bases, the J end by 4 bases, with 15 bases between. The CDR3 has 16 residues. CDR3 DNA sequence: TGCGCCAGCAGCCAAGATCATACGCCACAGCTCTATGGCTACACCTTC. This translates into CASSQDHTPQLYGYTF.

CDR3 region: CASSITGQGPYEQYF. In DNA, the CDR3 is TGTGCCAGTAGTATAACGGGACAGGGCCCTTACGAGCAGTACTTC. This chain uses TRBV19 with TRBJ2-7; 9 nucleotides match TRBD1. The CDR3 covers 15 residues. The germline V gene encodes CDR1 LNHDA and CDR2 SQIVND (reference sequence). Germline trimming cut 2 bases from V and 4 bases from J; bases unmatched to any gene: 6.

The CDR3 loop reads CASSVDLGNTIYF. The CDR3 DNA reads as TGTGCCAGCAGCGTAGATCTAGGAAACACCATATATTTT. The V gene is TRBV9, the J gene TRBJ1-3; the D is unclear. V was clipped by 0 bases and J by 4 bases, with 5 bases between them. Looked up from germline, CDR1 is SGDLS and CDR2 is YYNGEE. This CDR3 region has 13 residues.

The CDR3 region has the DNA TGTGCCAGCAGTTTAGGGGGCCCGGGGCGGGCCTACGAGCAGTACTTC. Protein sequence: CASSLGGPGRAYEQYF. The chain recombines TRBV27 with TRBJ2-5, with a possible D match to TRBD1 (6 bases). The end of the DNA is better explained by TRBJ2-7, so the J call may be wrong. CDR3 size: 16 residues. Germline assignment: CDR1 MNHEY and CDR2 SMNVEV (reference sequence).

The rearrangement links TRBV6-1 to TRBJ2-3; a possible D gene is TRBD2 (6 bases). Germline lookup yields CDR1 MNHNS and CDR2 SASEGT. V lost 4 bases and J 1 base, leaving 12 bases between the germline ends. This CDR3 comprises 15 residues. The CDR3, as DNA: TGTGCCAGCAGTGGCGGGGCCTATCGCACAGATACGCAGTATTTT. Encoded protein: CASSGGAYRTDTQYF.

The gene calls are TRBV5-6 and TRBJ2-3; D remains unclear. CDR3 length: 12 residues. The ends were cut back, 0 bases at V and 6 bases at J, with 5 bases in the middle. From germline, CDR1 is SGHDT and CDR2 YYEEEE. This CDR3 is CASSLAADTQYF. The CDR3 region has the DNA TGTGCCAGCAGCTTGGCAGCGGATACGCAGTATTTT.

V usage is TRBV4-3 and J usage is TRBJ2-2; D unclear. V lost 0 bases and J 0 bases, leaving 8 bases between the germline ends. The germline V gene has CDR1 LGHNA and CDR2 YSLEER. The length of the CDR3 is 16 residues. The CDR3 sequence: CASSQEAQPNTGELFF. CDR3 in DNA: TGCGCCAGCAGCCAAGAGGCACAACCGAACACCGGGGAGCTGTTTTTT.

The table lists this clone with a few counts. V usage is TRBV4-2 and J usage is TRBJ2-5; unclear D gene. V was clipped by 2 bases and J by 3 bases, with 10 bases between them. CDR1 LGHNA and CDR2 YNFKEQ come from the germline V gene. The CDR3 is 14 amino acids. CDR3 residues: CASSQSQIEETQYF. The CDR3 region has the DNA TGTGCCAGCAGCCAATCCCAGATTGAAGAGACCCAGTACTTC.

This clone was seen only once. The rearrangement joins TRBV2 to TRBJ2-5; 9 bases line up with TRBD2. Germline loops: CDR1 SNHLY, CDR2 FYNNEI. V lost 7 bases, J lost 1 base, and 7 bases stayed unmatched. The CDR3 is 15 amino acids. The CDR3 DNA follows: TGTGCCAGCAAATTTCGAGCGGGGGGCCAAGAGACCCAGTACTTC. Its translation is CASKFRAGGQETQYF.

The CDR3 is CASSPTGASMSSGNTIYF. The CDR3 nucleotides are TGTGCCAGCAGCCCTACGGGGGCCTCCATGTCCTCTGGAAACACCATATATTTT. The chain couples TRBV7-6 to TRBJ1-3; D might be TRBD1 (6 bases). The CDR3 covers 18 residues. Germline V gene lookup returns CDR1 SGHVS and CDR2 FNYEAQ. V shed 5 bases and J shed 0 bases, with 20 bases lying between them.

The chain carries TRBV5-1 and TRBJ1-3; no firm D call. Germline lookup yields CDR1 SGHRS and CDR2 YFSETQ. V lost 3 bases and J 2 bases, leaving 12 bases between the germline ends. This CDR3 contains 15 residues. Here the CDR3 DNA reads TGCGCCAGCAGCTATACCGGGGAGCCTGGAAACACCATATATTTT. It yields the protein CASSYTGEPGNTIYF. Full variable domain (remainder filled in from reference TRBV5-1 and TRBJ1-3): KAGVTQTPRYLIKTRGQQVTLSCSPISGHRSVSWYQQTPGQGLQFLFEYFSETQRNKGNFPGRFSGRQFSNSRSEMNVSTLELGDSALYLCASSYTGEPGNTIYFGEGSWLTVV.

This chain joins TRBV30 and TRBJ1-3, with TRBD1 matching over 7 bases. The germline V gene has CDR1 GTSNPN and CDR2 SVGIG (reference sequence). V was pared by 5 bases and J by 3 bases, with 7 bases of the junction left unmatched. CDR3 size: 14 residues. The CDR3 nucleotides are TGTGCCTGGGGGACAGCCACCGTTGGAAACACCATATATTTT. Protein sequence: CAWGTATVGNTIYF. The full variable domain, with the rest looked up from reference TRBV30 and TRBJ1-3, is SQTIHQWPATLVQPVGSPLSLECTVEGTSNPNLYWYRQAAGRGLQLLFYSVGIGQISSEVPQNLSASRPQDRQFILSSKKLLLSDSGFYLCAWGTATVGNTIYFGEGSWLTVV.

As DNA, the CDR3 is TGTGCCAGCAGCCGAGCCGACAGGGGCGGCGGCTACACCTTC. It is translated as CASSRADRGGGYTF. The J gene is TRBJ1-2, the V gene TRBV7-2; 8 bases match TRBD1. V was clipped by 5 bases and J by 8 bases; unmatched bases: 10. CDR1 and CDR2 from the germline V gene are SGHTA and FQGNSA. There are 14 residues in the CDR3.